The text below deals with one T cell receptor (beta chain). The clone's antigen remains unknown. The input lacks base qualities; no much larger clone sits a single base away. This record comes from a study of blood T cell repertoires in COVID-19 (TCRdb year 2020). Background for the entire study: Samples from collaborators originated in the United States, Italy and Spain and spanned both the acute and convalescent phases of COVID-19. Sample metadata almost always included a de-identified subject ID, COVID-19 status, age in years and sex. The repertoires were made available in a free public database intended to serve as a resource for research on the immune response to SARS-CoV-2. Deeply sampled blood TCRbeta repertoires from subjects exposed to, actively infected with, or recovered from COVID-19 were included in the dataset. The material from the prospective study consisted of cDNA or gDNA derived from T cells, B-cell-depleted T cells, or PBMCs. The samples were drawn from two sources: the first 160 participants of the ongoing ImmuneRACE study, and fewer than 1,500 subjects contributed by 6 global collaborators. Where HLA class I and class II types were available, the types were taken from metadata supplied by the sample provider, not from assay-based typing.

The research as a whole found: Clinical and demographic metadata were provided uncurated, with the amount varying by source and participant.

TCRbeta CDR3 regions were amplified from genomic DNA by means of the immunoSEQ Assay, a bias-controlled multiplex PCR. The study's own analysis went as follows. Within the assay, amplification of reference gene primers was used to estimate how many nucleated cells each sample contained. To quantify the absolute abundance of each unique TCRbeta CDR3 rearrangement, sequence reads were collapsed and filtered. For each sample, productive Simpson clonality was calculated by taking the square root of Simpson's diversity index across productive rearrangements. This immuneACCESS table, as held by TCRdb, lists in-frame sequences with V and J called but not all clones. Of the missing ones, under half trace to an unresolved V gene in checked studies; the others have no known cause. V, J and clone size reflect that table, while D and trimming were determined from the DNA. The table for this sample lists about 44,000 clones; 82% of them were counted only once. The top ten clones comprise around 4.4% of the sample.

Trimming accounts for 3 bases at V and 4 bases at J, while the number of junction bases matched to no gene is 9. The germline V gene (reference sequence) provides CDR1 MNHEY and CDR2 SMNVEV. The CDR3 contains 16 residues, cysteine and phenylalanine counted. The DNA shown is the 48-base CDR3, in frame from base 1. Collaborating institutions collected whole blood in K2EDTA tubes following their own protocols. For TCRbeta analysis, collaborators shipped samples as frozen whole blood, isolated PBMCs, or DNA extracted from either of those sample types. This TCR was sampled from a woman in her 70s with acute or convalescent COVID-19. The specimen sequenced was peripheral blood. The rearrangement combines TRBV27 with TRBJ2-5; 9 of the junction bases match TRBD2. Here is the DNA: TGTGCCAGCAGTTTGTTTAGCGGGAGATCAGTAGAGACCCAGTACTTC. Its protein reads: CASSLFSGRSVETQYF.